One T cell receptor (beta chain) is described in this entry. Its antigen is not known. The data were obtained in a study of post-analysis software for immune sequencing data. The V gene end was trimmed by 8 bases and the J gene end by 6 bases; junction bases not matched to a gene: 10. The germline gives CDR1 LNHDA, CDR2 SQIVND (reference sequence). This CDR3 is 14 amino acids long. Study observations and caveats: Higher frequency in patients than in controls was seen for roughly five TRBV segments, with TRBV5-6, TRBV5-1 and TRBV20-1 among them. Patients with multiple sclerosis recorded significantly lower normalized Chao1 diversity than controls, the study found.

Sequencing libraries made from TCR beta cDNA carried unique molecular identifiers. A single record per CDR3 protein comes from TCRdb applying MiXCR to the PCR reads. The table lists more than 500,000 distinct CDR3 sequences, roughly 34% of them singletons. The sequenced sample was blood. The chain employs TRBV19 and TRBJ2-1, with 7 bases identical to TRBD1. This receptor was identified in a girl younger than 18 with multiple sclerosis. This CDR3 reads CASWDHRGFNEQFF. The DNA of the CDR3 is TGTGCCAGTTGGGACCACAGGGGATTCAATGAGCAGTTCTTC. Variable domain in full (rest from reference TRBV19 and TRBJ2-1): DGGITQSPKYLFRKEGQNVTLSCEQNLNHDAMYWYRQDPGQGLRLIYYSQIVNDFQKGDIAEGYSVSREKKESFPLTVTSAQKNPTAFYLCASWDHRGFNEQFFGPGTRLTVL.